This T cell receptor (beta chain) was found in a study of blood T cell repertoires in COVID-19. Study in general: Samples of COVID-19 (acute and convalescent) were obtained from the United States, Italy and Spain.

Using immunoSEQ multiplex PCR, the repertoire was profiled, and TCRdb retains in-frame clones only, with some absent. The profile shows around 200,000 clones, over 80% of them singletons. The V end was cut by 4 bases, the J end by 2 bases, with 10 bases between. This CDR3 region has 14 residues. Germline CDR1 reads SGDLS; CDR2 reads YYNGEE. Membership in each cohort depended on participant-reported clinical history. The chain combines TRBV9 with TRBJ1-3, with a tentative D call TRBD1 (6 bases). The source of this sequence is a man aged 18-30 years with acute COVID-19. The sample comprised PBMCs or T cells enriched from blood (not recorded which). The DNA for the CDR3 is TGTGCCAGCAGCCCGGGGACAACTGGAAACACCATATATTTT. This gives the protein CASSPGTTGNTIYF.